Listed below are T cell receptor beta chains from one sample, sequenced in a study of radiation and T cells in renal cell carcinoma. The table came from immunoSEQ multiplex PCR; TCRdb's copy has only in-frame clones and leaves some out. The data contain some 75,000 clones, 82% of them seen just once; the ten biggest clones take up 5.5% to 7.5%. The sample was blood, taken from a patient whose treatment included radiotherapy and nephrectomy. Every receptor here comes from a man aged 55-75 years with renal cell carcinoma. CDR3s include the opening cysteine and the closing phenylalanine or tryptophan. Fields, in order: D gene, J gene, V gene, clone size, CDR3 protein, CDR3 DNA. D genes are given only for firm matches. The size entry is marked missing in some rows and otherwise reads once, few, many or a size class.

>NA|TRBJ2-5|TRBV6-5|NA
CASSYPGETQYF
TGTGCCAGCAGTTACCCGGGAGAGACCCAGTACTTC
>TRBD2|TRBJ2-3|TRBV30|NA
CAWSVSSGADTQYF
TGTGCCTGGAGTGTCTCTAGCGGAGCAGATACGCAGTATTTT
>NA|TRBJ2-1|TRBV18|NA
CASSPGASAYNEQFF
TGTGCCAGCTCACCAGGGGCTAGCGCTTACAATGAGCAGTTCTTC
>NA|TRBJ1-5|TRBV6-6|once
CASSYSETQPQHF
TGTGCCAGCAGTTACTCGGAAACTCAGCCCCAGCATTTT
>NA|TRBJ1-1|TRBV5-1|NA
CASSLDGRPNTEAFF
TGCGCCAGCAGCTTGGACGGCAGGCCGAACACTGAAGCTTTCTTT
>NA|TRBJ2-6|TRBV19|once
CASIPGRTPGPGANVLTF
TGTGCCAGTATACCAGGGAGGACCCCCGGCCCTGGGGCCAACGTCCTGACTTTC
>NA|TRBJ1-6|TRBV18|NA
CASSPAGVDSPLHF
TGTGCCAGCTCACCGGCGGGGGTAGATTCACCCCTCCACTTT
>NA|TRBJ2-7|TRBV28|NA
CASGAYEQYF
TGTGCCAGCGGGGCCTACGAGCAGTACTTC
>NA|TRBJ2-1|TRBV28|NA
CASTSDGPYNEQFF
TGTGCCAGCACCTCGGACGGGCCCTACAATGAGCAGTTCTTC
>NA|TRBJ2-2|TRBV28|NA
CASSSSLSGELFF
TGTGCCAGCAGCTCAAGCTTATCCGGGGAGCTGTTTTTT
>TRBD1|TRBJ1-6|TRBV30|once
CAWSVLPPGQGDNSPLHF
TGTGCCTGGAGTGTACTCCCCCCGGGACAGGGGGATAATTCACCCCTCCACTTT
>TRBD2|TRBJ2-3|TRBV4-2|NA
CASSLMTSGSVTDTQYF
TGTGCCAGCAGCCTTATGACTAGCGGGAGTGTAACAGATACGCAGTATTTT
>NA|TRBJ2-1|TRBV5-4|NA
CASRRQDGSYNEQFF
TGTGCCAGCAGGCGACAGGACGGCTCCTACAATGAGCAGTTCTTC
>NA|TRBJ2-7|TRBV29-1|NA
CSVDGASASEQYF
TGCAGCGTTGATGGGGCTAGCGCGAGCGAGCAGTACTTC
>TRBD1|TRBJ1-2|TRBV19|once
CASSMGGQGLNGYTF
TGTGCCAGTAGTATGGGAGGACAGGGACTTAATGGCTACACCTTC
>TRBD1|TRBJ1-1|TRBV28|NA
CASSLPLTGDTEAFF
TGTGCCAGCAGTTTACCCCTGACAGGGGACACTGAAGCTTTCTTT
>NA|TRBJ1-4|TRBV25-1|once
CASSWQGFNEKLFF
TGTGCCAGCAGTTGGCAGGGGTTTAATGAAAAACTGTTTTTT
>TRBD1|TRBJ1-1|TRBV7-2|NA
CASRSTGVTEAFF
TGTGCCAGCAGATCGACAGGGGTAACTGAAGCTTTCTTT
>NA|TRBJ2-1|TRBV25-1|NA
CASRRDSYNEQFF
TGTGCCAGCAGGCGGGACTCCTACAATGAGCAGTTCTTC
>NA|TRBJ2-3|TRBV6-5|once
CASSRGGTSTDTQYF
TGTGCCAGCAGTCGAGGGGGTACTAGCACAGATACGCAGTATTTT
>NA|TRBJ2-3|TRBV6-6|once
CASSYGGSTSTDTQYF
TGTGCCAGCAGTTACGGGGGGTCCACGAGCACAGATACGCAGTATTTT
>TRBD1|TRBJ2-3|TRBV5-4|NA
CASSSQGADTQYF
TGTGCCAGCAGCTCACAGGGGGCAGATACGCAGTATTTT